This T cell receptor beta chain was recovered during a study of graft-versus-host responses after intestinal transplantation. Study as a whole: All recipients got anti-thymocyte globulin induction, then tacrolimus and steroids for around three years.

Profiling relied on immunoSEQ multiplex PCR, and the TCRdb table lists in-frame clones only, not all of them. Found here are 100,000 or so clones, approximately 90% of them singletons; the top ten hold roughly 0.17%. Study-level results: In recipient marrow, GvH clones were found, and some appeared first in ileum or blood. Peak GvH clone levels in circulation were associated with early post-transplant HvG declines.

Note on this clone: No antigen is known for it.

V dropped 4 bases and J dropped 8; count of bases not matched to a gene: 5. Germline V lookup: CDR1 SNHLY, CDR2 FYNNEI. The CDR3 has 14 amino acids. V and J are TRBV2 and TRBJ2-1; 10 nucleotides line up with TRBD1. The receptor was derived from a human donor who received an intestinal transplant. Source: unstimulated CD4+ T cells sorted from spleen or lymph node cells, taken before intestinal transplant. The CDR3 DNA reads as TGTGCCAGCAGTGCCGGGACAGGGGCTCATGAGCAGTTCTTC. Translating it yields CASSAGTGAHEQFF.